This T cell receptor (beta chain) was retrieved from a study of T cells in localized non-small cell lung cancer. Generated by immunoSEQ multiplex PCR, the TCRdb table keeps only in-frame clones and is missing some. The sample lists roughly 28,000 clones, roughly 86% occurring once. Trimming stripped 6 bases from V and 0 bases from J, with 11 bases between. The CDR3 loop spans 14 amino acids. Germline V lookup: CDR1 MNHNY, CDR2 SVGAGI (reference sequence). This clone occurred once. No antigen is known for it. Notes on the study in general: A single tumor region was sequenced, leaving heterogeneity possible. Turning up in adjacent lung were a median around 60 of the top 100 tumor clones. There was an association of higher blood T cell density with longer overall survival. Measurement of T cell clonality placed uninvolved adjacent lung highest, above the level in tumor.

The chain recombines TRBV6-6 with TRBJ2-5, with D uncertain. The origin of this receptor is a male donor aged 60 or over with stage I lung adenocarcinoma. Source: peripheral blood, taken before any cancer treatment. In nucleotides, the CDR3 is TGTGCCAGCAGCCGATCCTTAAACCAAGAGACCCAGTACTTC. Its protein product is CASSRSLNQETQYF.